The rows below give T cell receptor beta chains drawn from one sample of a study of post-analysis software for immune sequencing data. TCRdb re-derived calls from the PCR reads in MiXCR, one entry per CDR3 protein. This repertoire shows approximately 350,000 distinct CDR3 sequences, less than 40% found once; its top ten account for around 15%. The specimen was blood. The origin of the receptors is a girl aged 10 to 17 with multiple sclerosis. Each CDR3 is given with its conserved first and last residue. D genes are given only for firm matches. The size field is filled for only some rows; it gives once, few, many or a size class.

d_call: TRBD2
v_call: TRBV4-3
clone_size: .
j_call: TRBJ2-1
cdr3_nt: TGCGCCAGCAGCATCGGGACTAGTATCTACAATGAGCAGTTCTTC
cdr3_aa: CASSIGTSIYNEQFF

d_call: TRBD2
v_call: TRBV12-3/TRBV12-4
clone_size: few
j_call: TRBJ2-1
cdr3_nt: TGTGCCAGCAGTCACGGGGTAGCGGGGGGGAGGAGCTCCTACAATGAGCAGTTCTTC
cdr3_aa: CASSHGVAGGRSSYNEQFF

d_call: TRBD1
v_call: TRBV11-2
clone_size: .
j_call: TRBJ2-7
cdr3_nt: TGTGCCAGCAGCACAGGACAGGGTCTGAAATACGAGCAGTACTTC
cdr3_aa: CASSTGQGLKYEQYF

d_call: .
v_call: TRBV7-2
clone_size: .
j_call: TRBJ1-6
cdr3_nt: TGTGCCAGCAGCTCTCAGGACTATAATTCACCCCTCCACTTT
cdr3_aa: CASSSQDYNSPLHF

d_call: .
v_call: TRBV5-8
clone_size: .
j_call: TRBJ1-1
cdr3_nt: TGTGCCAGCAGTCAGACCCCATTGGGCGCGATGGGCACTGAAGCTTTCTTT
cdr3_aa: CASSQTPLGAMGTEAFF

d_call: .
v_call: TRBV7-2
clone_size: few
j_call: TRBJ1-5
cdr3_nt: TGTGCCAGCAGCTTAGTTTCCGGGCAGCCCCAGCATTTT
cdr3_aa: CASSLVSGQPQHF

d_call: .
v_call: TRBV2
clone_size: .
j_call: TRBJ2-7
cdr3_nt: TGTGCCAGCAGTGAACGGGGTTCCCTCTACGAGCAGTACTTC
cdr3_aa: CASSERGSLYEQYF

d_call: .
v_call: TRBV6-4
clone_size: few
j_call: TRBJ2-5
cdr3_nt: TGTGCCAGCAGTGTCGGCAGGGGTGAGACCCAGTACTTC
cdr3_aa: CASSVGRGETQYF

d_call: .
v_call: TRBV7-2
clone_size: .
j_call: TRBJ2-3
cdr3_nt: TGTGCCAGCAGCTGGAGTCGTACAGATACGCAGTATTTT
cdr3_aa: CASSWSRTDTQYF

d_call: TRBD2
v_call: TRBV6-5
clone_size: .
j_call: TRBJ2-3
cdr3_nt: TGTGCCAGCAGTTACGGGACTAGCGGGAGTAGCACAGATACGCAGTATTTT
cdr3_aa: CASSYGTSGSSTDTQYF

d_call: TRBD1
v_call: TRBV27
clone_size: few
j_call: TRBJ1-2
cdr3_nt: TGTGCCAGCAGTTTATTGGCAGGGGGCCCTTTTAACTATGGCTACACCTTC
cdr3_aa: CASSLLAGGPFNYGYTF

d_call: .
v_call: TRBV10-3
clone_size: few
j_call: TRBJ2-2
cdr3_nt: TGTGCCATCAGTGAAAGGGGGGCCCTCAACACCGGGGAGCTGTTTTTT
cdr3_aa: CAISERGALNTGELFF

d_call: .
v_call: TRBV4-3
clone_size: .
j_call: TRBJ1-1
cdr3_nt: TGCGCCAGCAGCCCTACCCAGGGAGGTCTCGGAGCTTTCTTT
cdr3_aa: CASSPTQGGLGAFF

d_call: .
v_call: TRBV28
clone_size: .
j_call: TRBJ2-5
cdr3_nt: TGTGCCAGCAGTCGCCCCTCAGGGACCCTGGTTCATGAGCAGTACTTC
cdr3_aa: CASSRPSGTLVHEQYF

d_call: .
v_call: TRBV28
clone_size: .
j_call: TRBJ2-7
cdr3_nt: TGTGCCAGCAGGGGCCTCGGCAGGGGAACCAACGAGCAGTACTTC
cdr3_aa: CASRGLGRGTNEQYF

d_call: .
v_call: TRBV5-1
clone_size: .
j_call: TRBJ1-2
cdr3_nt: TGCGCCAGCAGCTTAGAATCAGGAGGCTACACCTTC
cdr3_aa: CASSLESGGYTF

d_call: .
v_call: TRBV7-6
clone_size: .
j_call: TRBJ2-7
cdr3_nt: TGTGCCAGCAGCCCGCCAGGGGTGGGTAACGAGCAGTACTTC
cdr3_aa: CASSPPGVGNEQYF

d_call: TRBD1
v_call: TRBV7-9
clone_size: few
j_call: TRBJ2-7
cdr3_nt: TGTGCCAGCAGCTTATTAGGCAGGGGGCAGGACGAGCAGTACTTC
cdr3_aa: CASSLLGRGQDEQYF

d_call: TRBD2
v_call: TRBV6-5
clone_size: few
j_call: TRBJ2-2
cdr3_nt: TGTGCCAGCAGTTACGGTCCGCGGGGGGGCGGCAACACCGGGGAGCTGTTTTTT
cdr3_aa: CASSYGPRGGGNTGELFF

d_call: TRBD1
v_call: TRBV20-1
clone_size: .
j_call: TRBJ1-2
cdr3_nt: TGCAGTGCCAAAACCCCGGGACAGGGGCCCAGTAACTATGGCTACACCTTC
cdr3_aa: CSAKTPGQGPSNYGYTF

d_call: TRBD1
v_call: TRBV12-3/TRBV12-4
clone_size: .
j_call: TRBJ1-4
cdr3_nt: TGTGCCAGCAGTACCGAACAGGGGGCGCGGGGTCTTAATGAAAAACTGTTTTTT
cdr3_aa: CASSTEQGARGLNEKLFF

d_call: TRBD2
v_call: TRBV6-5
clone_size: .
j_call: TRBJ2-3
cdr3_nt: TGTGCCAGCAGCCGCTTAGCGGGCAGCACAGATACGCAGTATTTT
cdr3_aa: CASSRLAGSTDTQYF

d_call: .
v_call: TRBV7-2
clone_size: .
j_call: TRBJ2-3
cdr3_nt: TGTGCCAGCAGCTTAAGTCTATGGCAGTCGAGCACAGATACGCAGTATTTT
cdr3_aa: CASSLSLWQSSTDTQYF

d_call: TRBD1
v_call: TRBV5-1
clone_size: .
j_call: TRBJ2-7
cdr3_nt: TGCGCCAGCAGCGAGGGACAGGGGTCCTCCTACGAGCAGTACTTC
cdr3_aa: CASSEGQGSSYEQYF

d_call: TRBD1
v_call: TRBV29-1
clone_size: few
j_call: TRBJ2-7
cdr3_nt: TGCAGCGTCCCGGGACAGGGGGAAGAGCAGTACTTC
cdr3_aa: CSVPGQGEEQYF

d_call: .
v_call: TRBV6-5
clone_size: .
j_call: TRBJ1-6
cdr3_nt: TGTGCTGTGGACGGGAAGCCCGCTAGGAATTCACCCCTCCACTTT
cdr3_aa: CAVDGKPARNSPLHF

d_call: .
v_call: TRBV7-8
clone_size: few
j_call: TRBJ2-3
cdr3_nt: TGTGCCAGCAGCCCCCGAGGTGCACAGATCACAGATACGCAGTATTTT
cdr3_aa: CASSPRGAQITDTQYF

d_call: .
v_call: TRBV20-1
clone_size: .
j_call: TRBJ1-5
cdr3_nt: TGCAGTGCTAGACCTCCCTTTGAGGGTCAGCCCCAGCATTTT
cdr3_aa: CSARPPFEGQPQHF

d_call: .
v_call: TRBV4-1
clone_size: .
j_call: TRBJ1-6
cdr3_nt: TGCGCCAGCAGCCGAGGACAGAGGCTTTCACCCCTCCACTTT
cdr3_aa: CASSRGQRLSPLHF

d_call: .
v_call: TRBV4-1
clone_size: few
j_call: TRBJ1-1
cdr3_nt: TGCGCCAGCAGCCAAGATCGGGGCAGCAGCATGAACACTGAAGCTTTCTTT
cdr3_aa: CASSQDRGSSMNTEAFF

d_call: .
v_call: TRBV12-3/TRBV12-4
clone_size: .
j_call: TRBJ2-1
cdr3_nt: TGTGCCAGCAGTTTTGGGCCTCGCCTCGAGCAGTTCTTC
cdr3_aa: CASSFGPRLEQFF

d_call: .
v_call: TRBV4-1
clone_size: .
j_call: TRBJ1-1
cdr3_nt: TGCGCCAGCAGCCAAGGTGGTCAGAACACTGAAGCTTTCTTT
cdr3_aa: CASSQGGQNTEAFF

d_call: .
v_call: TRBV28
clone_size: .
j_call: TRBJ2-1
cdr3_nt: TGTGCCAGCTCTCTAGCGCAAACTAATGAGCAGTTCTTC
cdr3_aa: CASSLAQTNEQFF

d_call: .
v_call: TRBV5-5
clone_size: .
j_call: TRBJ2-3
cdr3_nt: TGTGCCAGCAGCTTGGCAGCCACAGATACGCAGTATTTT
cdr3_aa: CASSLAATDTQYF

d_call: .
v_call: TRBV6-4
clone_size: .
j_call: TRBJ2-2
cdr3_nt: TGTGCCAGCAGTTCTAGCGCGAACACCGGGGAGCTGTTTTTT
cdr3_aa: CASSSSANTGELFF

d_call: .
v_call: TRBV7-3
clone_size: .
j_call: TRBJ2-6
cdr3_nt: TGTGCCAGCAGCTTTGCCCCGGGGGCTGGGGCCAACGTCCTGACTTTC
cdr3_aa: CASSFAPGAGANVLTF

d_call: .
v_call: TRBV3-1
clone_size: .
j_call: TRBJ2-3
cdr3_nt: TGTGCCAGCAGCCAAGTCTCTAGCGCCACAGATACGCAGTATTTT
cdr3_aa: CASSQVSSATDTQYF

d_call: TRBD2
v_call: TRBV5-1
clone_size: few
j_call: TRBJ2-2
cdr3_nt: TGCGCCAGCAGCTTGACTAGCGGGGGGCTCGGAAACACCGGGGAGCTGTTTTTT
cdr3_aa: CASSLTSGGLGNTGELFF

d_call: .
v_call: TRBV6-6
clone_size: .
j_call: TRBJ1-6
cdr3_nt: TGTGCCAGCAGAGACCCCCAGGAGCGGAATTCACCCCTCCACTTT
cdr3_aa: CASRDPQERNSPLHF

d_call: TRBD2
v_call: TRBV4-1
clone_size: few
j_call: TRBJ2-5
cdr3_nt: TGCGCCAGCAGCCCGTCTCCGTCTAGCGGGGGGGCGGAGACCCAGTACTTC
cdr3_aa: CASSPSPSSGGAETQYF

d_call: .
v_call: TRBV7-3
clone_size: .
j_call: TRBJ2-1
cdr3_nt: TGTGCCAGCAGTTCCGGGGGCCCCTCCTACAATGAGCAGTTCTTC
cdr3_aa: CASSSGGPSYNEQFF

d_call: TRBD2
v_call: TRBV7-3
clone_size: .
j_call: TRBJ2-1
cdr3_nt: TGTGCCAGCAGCTGGCGGGGGGCGGGTGAGCAGTTCTTC
cdr3_aa: CASSWRGAGEQFF

d_call: .
v_call: TRBV7-2
clone_size: few
j_call: TRBJ2-7
cdr3_nt: TGTGCCAGCAGCTTAGGCCATGCGGCAGGGAGACCCTACGAGCAGTACTTC
cdr3_aa: CASSLGHAAGRPYEQYF

d_call: TRBD2
v_call: TRBV5-1
clone_size: .
j_call: TRBJ2-3
cdr3_nt: TGCGCCAGCAGCTTCGGACTAGCGGGGGGCCGTACAGATACGCAGTATTTT
cdr3_aa: CASSFGLAGGRTDTQYF